Given below is one TCR beta chain in context. At least ten counts were recorded for this clonotype. Its binding antigen is unknown. Qualities for individual bases were not recorded, and no much larger clone is one base off. The data were taken from a study of T cells in Graves' hyperthyroidism and ophthalmopathy (dated by TCRdb to the late 2010s). Study-level background: Peripheral blood was sampled at the time of initial diagnosis, prior to any treatment. TCR V-J signatures able to tell the groups apart were searched for in a discovery cohort of approximately 95 patients, of whom 43 had Graves' ophthalmopathy and about 60 had stable Graves' hyperthyroidism. Prospective prediction of ophthalmopathy was tested in an independent validation cohort of 18 to 20 hyperthyroidism patients and approximately 17 patients who later progressed to ophthalmopathy. The roughly 99 discovery patients were divided at random into training and test sets in a 7:3 ratio. In addition, the study compared T-cell repertoires in thyroid tissue and in blood from six Graves' hyperthyroidism patients. After sampling, hyperthyroidism patients received methimazole starting at 30 mg daily, and ophthalmopathy patients received high-dose intravenous methylprednisolone. According to the paper, TCR Vbeta CDR3 sequencing was carried out on over 130 peripheral blood samples, which came from 40 to 45 ophthalmopathy, 75 or so hyperthyroidism and roughly 17 progressor patients.

Hyperthyroidism patients were newly diagnosed, had a disease duration of under 2 months, and were aged 18 to 65 years. Patients with uncontrolled infections, other autoimmune diseases, pregnancy or lactation were excluded. Diagnoses relied on clinical symptoms, serum thyroxine and TRAb, thyroid ultrasound and orbital computed tomography. Blood from progressor patients was drawn when they were first diagnosed with hyperthyroidism, before any ophthalmopathy symptoms appeared. Ficoll-Paque density gradient centrifugation was used to isolate PBMCs from around 9.1 ml of fresh peripheral blood. Patients classed as progressors first received a Graves' hyperthyroidism diagnosis and then went on to develop ophthalmopathy during follow-up. Trizol reagent was used to extract total RNA, and RNA quality was then checked on an Agilent 2100 Bioanalyzer. Amplification of TCR beta CDR3 regions was carried out from RNA transcripts. For the first round of RT-PCR on the TCR CDR3, the HTBI primer set was used together with the Qiagen OneStep RT-PCR kit. The libraries were constructed in a second round of multiplex PCR and then size-selected and purified. Sequencing of the libraries was done on an Illumina HiSeq2000 using paired-end 100 bp reads. In the original analysis: SOAPnuke was used to process the raw data, with reads discarded if the reads contained adapters or uncalled bases, had a mean Phred below 15, or lacked an exact constant-primer or identifier match. COPE v1.2.5 was used to merge the high-quality paired reads, and each unique nucleotide sequence was defined as a clonotype. Clonotypes were aligned to IMGT TRBV, TRBD and TRBJ reference segments using MiTCR v1.1. The analysis was restricted to V-J combinations with a frequency above 0.0001, which together covered roughly 99% of the repertoires. The TCS score was defined as the ratio of F50 (clonal expansion) to E x V (chaos), calculated using BLOSUM62-based TCRdist between CDR3 peptides within each V-J. Welch's t-statistics and random forest reduced 500 to 550 V-J features to 13, which were used in a naive Bayes classifier (R e1071). TCRdb handled the public reads itself, with Q25 trimming in fastp and clone calling in MiXCR, and kept productive beta chains. Every CDR3 protein is listed once, alongside the most common genes and DNA of its rows. TCRdb's processing, not the study's, gives the V and J calls here. Recorded for this sample are a few hundred thousand distinct CDR3 sequences; 13% to 15% of them occurred a single time. Roughly 13% of the sample goes to the ten largest clones.

The investigation overall reported the following: Sample size was not statistically predetermined, and investigators were not blinded to group allocation. During validation, the model predicted progression to ophthalmopathy a median of roughly 7.1 months ahead of onset, with 60% to 71% sensitivity and around 72% specificity. Ophthalmopathy was separated from stable hyperthyroidism by a 13 V-J signature model, with about 86% sensitivity and about 84% specificity obtained in cross-validation and 80%/75% obtained in testing. Blood samples also contained most of the expanded thyroid clonotypes (frequency above 0.001), which suggests that blood repertoires may reflect thyroid immune responses.

The germline V gene yields SGHRS for CDR1 and YFSETQ for CDR2. The CDR3, from cysteine to phenylalanine, totals 13 residues. Of the read, only the CDR3 DNA is kept; its 39 bases are in frame from base 1. V is pruned by 1 base and J by 12 bases, leaving 5 bases of the junction without a gene match. The chain is made from TRBV5-1 and TRBJ2-1; TRBD1 matches 9 bases in the middle. This receptor was obtained from a woman aged 35 to 49 with Graves' hyperthyroidism that later progressed to Graves' ophthalmopathy. Sequencing was done on a sample of blood. The DNA reads as follows: TGCGCCAGCAGCTTGCGGCGGGACAGGGCGCAGTTCTTC. It translates as CASSLRRDRAQFF.